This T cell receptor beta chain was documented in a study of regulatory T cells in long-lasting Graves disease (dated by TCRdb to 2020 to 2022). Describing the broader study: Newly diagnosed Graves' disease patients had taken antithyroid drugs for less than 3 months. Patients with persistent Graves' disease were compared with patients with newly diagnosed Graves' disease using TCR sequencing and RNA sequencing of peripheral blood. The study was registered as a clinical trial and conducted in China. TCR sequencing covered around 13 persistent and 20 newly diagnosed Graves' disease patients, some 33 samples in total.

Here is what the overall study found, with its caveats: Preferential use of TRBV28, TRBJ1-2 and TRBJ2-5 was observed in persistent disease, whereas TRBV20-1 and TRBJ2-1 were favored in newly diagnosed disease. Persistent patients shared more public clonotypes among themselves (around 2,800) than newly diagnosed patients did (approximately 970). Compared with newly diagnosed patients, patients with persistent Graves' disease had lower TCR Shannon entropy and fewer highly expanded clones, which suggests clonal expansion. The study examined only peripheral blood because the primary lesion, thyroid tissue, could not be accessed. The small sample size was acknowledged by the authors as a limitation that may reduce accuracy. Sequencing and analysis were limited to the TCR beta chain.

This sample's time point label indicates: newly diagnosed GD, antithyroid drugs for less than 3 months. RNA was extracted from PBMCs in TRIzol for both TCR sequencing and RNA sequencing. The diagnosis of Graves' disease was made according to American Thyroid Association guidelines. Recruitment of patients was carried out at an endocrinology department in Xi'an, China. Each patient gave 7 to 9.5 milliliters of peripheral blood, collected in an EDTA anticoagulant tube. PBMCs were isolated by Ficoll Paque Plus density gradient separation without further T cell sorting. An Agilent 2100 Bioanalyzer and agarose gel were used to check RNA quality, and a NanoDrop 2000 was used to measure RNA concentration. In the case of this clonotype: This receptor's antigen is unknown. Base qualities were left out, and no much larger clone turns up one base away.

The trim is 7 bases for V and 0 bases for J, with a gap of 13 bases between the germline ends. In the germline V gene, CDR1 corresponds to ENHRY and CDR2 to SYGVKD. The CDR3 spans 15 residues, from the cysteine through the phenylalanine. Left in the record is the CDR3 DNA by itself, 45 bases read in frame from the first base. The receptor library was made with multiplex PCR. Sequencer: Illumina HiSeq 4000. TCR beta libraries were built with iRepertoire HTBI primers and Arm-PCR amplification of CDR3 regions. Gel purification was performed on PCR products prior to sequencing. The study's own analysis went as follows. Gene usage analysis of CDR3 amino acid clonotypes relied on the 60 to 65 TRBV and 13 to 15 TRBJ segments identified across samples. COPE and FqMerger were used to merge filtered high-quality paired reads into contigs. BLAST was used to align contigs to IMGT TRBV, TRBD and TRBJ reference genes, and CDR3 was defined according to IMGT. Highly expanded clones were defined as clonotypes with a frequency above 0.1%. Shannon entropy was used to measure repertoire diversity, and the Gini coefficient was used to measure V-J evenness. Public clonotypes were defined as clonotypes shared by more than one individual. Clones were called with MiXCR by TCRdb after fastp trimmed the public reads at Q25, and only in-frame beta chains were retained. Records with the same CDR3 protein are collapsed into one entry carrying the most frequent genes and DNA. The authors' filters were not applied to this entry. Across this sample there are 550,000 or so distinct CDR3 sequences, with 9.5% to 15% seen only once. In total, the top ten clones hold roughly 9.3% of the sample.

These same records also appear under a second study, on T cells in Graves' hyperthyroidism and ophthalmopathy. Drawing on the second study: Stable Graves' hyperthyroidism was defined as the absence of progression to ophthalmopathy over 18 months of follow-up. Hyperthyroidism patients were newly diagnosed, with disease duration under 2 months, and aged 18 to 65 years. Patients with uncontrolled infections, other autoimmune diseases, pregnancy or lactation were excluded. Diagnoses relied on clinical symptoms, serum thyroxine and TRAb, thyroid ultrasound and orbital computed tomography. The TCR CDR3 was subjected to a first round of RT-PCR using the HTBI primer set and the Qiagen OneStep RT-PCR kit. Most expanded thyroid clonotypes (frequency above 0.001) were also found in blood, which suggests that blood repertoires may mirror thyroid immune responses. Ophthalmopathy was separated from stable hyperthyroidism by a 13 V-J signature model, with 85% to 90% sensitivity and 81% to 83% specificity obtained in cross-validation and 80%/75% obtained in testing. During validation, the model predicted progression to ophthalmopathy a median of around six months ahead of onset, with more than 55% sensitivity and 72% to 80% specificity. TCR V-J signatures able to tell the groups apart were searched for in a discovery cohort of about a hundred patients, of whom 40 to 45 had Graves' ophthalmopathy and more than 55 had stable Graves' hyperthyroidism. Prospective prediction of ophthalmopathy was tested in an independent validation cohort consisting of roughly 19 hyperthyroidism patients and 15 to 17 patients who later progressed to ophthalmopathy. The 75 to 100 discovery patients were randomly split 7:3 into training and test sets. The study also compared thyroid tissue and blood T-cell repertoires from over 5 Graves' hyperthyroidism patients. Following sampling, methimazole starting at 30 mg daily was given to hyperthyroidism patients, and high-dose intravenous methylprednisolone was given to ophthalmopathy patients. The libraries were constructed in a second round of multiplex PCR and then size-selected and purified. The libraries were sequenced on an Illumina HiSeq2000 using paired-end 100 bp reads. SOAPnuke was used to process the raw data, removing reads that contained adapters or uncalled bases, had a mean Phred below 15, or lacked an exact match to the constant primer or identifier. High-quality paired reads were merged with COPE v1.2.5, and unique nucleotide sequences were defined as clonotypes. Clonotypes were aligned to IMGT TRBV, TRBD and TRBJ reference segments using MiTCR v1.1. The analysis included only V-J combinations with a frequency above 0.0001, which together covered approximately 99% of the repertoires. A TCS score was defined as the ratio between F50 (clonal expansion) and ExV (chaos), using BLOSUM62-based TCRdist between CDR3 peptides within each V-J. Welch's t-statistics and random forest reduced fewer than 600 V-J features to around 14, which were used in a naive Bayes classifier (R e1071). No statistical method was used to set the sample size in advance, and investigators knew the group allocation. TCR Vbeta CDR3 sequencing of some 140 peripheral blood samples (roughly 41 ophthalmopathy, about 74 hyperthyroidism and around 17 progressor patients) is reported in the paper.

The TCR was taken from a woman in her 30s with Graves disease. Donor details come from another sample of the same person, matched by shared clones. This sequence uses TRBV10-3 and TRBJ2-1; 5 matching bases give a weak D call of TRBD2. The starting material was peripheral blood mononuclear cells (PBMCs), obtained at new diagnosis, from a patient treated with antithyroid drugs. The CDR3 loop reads CAITPFGSSYNEQFF. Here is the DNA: TGTGCCATCACCCCCTTTGGGAGCTCCTACAATGAGCAGTTCTTC.